This record looks at one T cell receptor (beta chain) sequence and its context. These data are taken from a study of patients and donors after allogeneic stem cell transplantation. This CDR3 has 13 amino acids. J was trimmed by 4 bases and V by 6 bases; bases with no gene match: 7. Germline CDR1 reads SQVTM; CDR2 reads ANQGSEA. TCRdb called the RT-PCR reads again in MiXCR, with one record for every CDR3 protein. This sample has tens of thousands of distinct CDR3 sequences, with roughly 29% found just once. The sequence came from a human donor who was either an allogeneic HSCT recipient or a stem cell or donor lymphocyte infusion donor (not recorded which). It is not recorded whose cells these are; they may come from a transplant donor. The specimen was blood, either unsorted or a sorted T cell fraction (not recorded which). This rearrangement joins TRBV29-1 to TRBJ2-5; 8 bases line up with TRBD1. Here the CDR3 reads CSVAGQEGETQYF. The CDR3 coding sequence is TGCAGCGTCGCGGGACAGGAAGGAGAGACCCAGTACTTC.